A selection of T cell receptor beta chains follows, all from one sample in a study of blood T cell repertoires in COVID-19. Measured with immunoSEQ multiplex PCR; TCRdb has only the in-frame clones, and not every one. The table includes some 75,000 clones, around nine tenths detected once. The sample consisted of peripheral blood. All receptors derive from an older man with COVID-19, enrolled during active disease. Each CDR3 is given with its conserved first and last residue. The order of the fields is clone size, V gene, J gene, CDR3 length, D gene, CDR3 protein, CDR3 DNA. The D gene is left open where the match is weak. The listing skips clone size in some rows; elsewhere it reads once, few, many or a size class.

>NA|TRBV19|TRBJ1-5|14|TRBD1
CASGLRTGGQPQHF
TGTGCCAGCGGACTACGGACAGGAGGTCAGCCCCAGCATTTT
>few|TRBV14|TRBJ1-4|16|TRBD1
CASSPRTGATNEKLFF
TGTGCCAGCAGCCCCCGGACAGGTGCAACTAATGAAAAACTGTTTTTT
>NA|TRBV19|TRBJ2-3|15|TRBD2
CASSGRGRSTDTQYF
TGTGCCAGTAGTGGGAGGGGCAGGAGCACAGATACGCAGTATTTT
>once|TRBV4-3|TRBJ2-7|19|TRBD2
CASSPLLASGGAMNHEQYF
TGCGCCAGCAGCCCGCTCCTCGCTAGCGGGGGGGCAATGAATCACGAGCAGTACTTC
>once|TRBV3-1/TRBV3-2|TRBJ2-7|17|TRBD2
CASSQDGYSGGMDEQYF
TGTGCCAGCAGCCAAGATGGTTATAGCGGGGGGATGGACGAGCAGTACTTC
>NA|TRBV2|TRBJ2-5|14|NA
CASSRYRDQETQYF
TGTGCCAGCAGTCGGTACAGGGACCAAGAGACCCAGTACTTC
>NA|TRBV7-2|TRBJ1-1|14|NA
CASSRTRTDTEAFF
TGTGCCAGCAGCAGAACGAGGACAGACACTGAAGCTTTCTTT
>NA|TRBV5-1|TRBJ1-1|14|NA
CASSPGEREVEAFF
TGCGCCAGCAGCCCAGGGGAACGGGAGGTTGAAGCTTTCTTT
>NA|TRBV6-1|TRBJ1-1|14|TRBD1
CASRYIRDSTEAFF
TGTGCCAGCAGATATATCCGGGACAGCACTGAAGCTTTCTTT
>NA|TRBV5-1|TRBJ2-3|15|NA
CASSLHGGRTDTQYF
TGCGCCAGCAGCTTGCACGGGGGGCGCACAGATACGCAGTATTTT
>few|TRBV11-3|TRBJ2-3|12|TRBD1
CASSLPGQPQYF
TGTGCCAGCAGCTTACCGGGACAGCCGCAGTATTTT
>NA|TRBV3-1/TRBV3-2|TRBJ1-1|16|NA
CASSQSGGRGGTEAFF
TGTGCCAGCAGCCAATCCGGAGGTCGGGGGGGAACTGAAGCTTTCTTT
>NA|TRBV10-3|TRBJ2-7|15|TRBD1
CAISEGMTGGYEQYF
TGTGCCATCAGTGAAGGGATGACAGGGGGGTACGAGCAGTACTTC
>once|TRBV6-5|TRBJ1-1|14|TRBD1
CASRSRDRVTEAFF
TGTGCCAGCAGGTCCCGGGACAGGGTCACTGAAGCTTTCTTT
>NA|TRBV28|TRBJ2-1|16|TRBD2
CASSLSIAGGQNEQFF
TGTGCCAGCAGTTTAAGTATAGCGGGGGGGCAAAATGAGCAGTTCTTC
>NA|TRBV19|TRBJ1-5|15|NA
CASAGGEGSNQPQHF
TGTGCCAGTGCGGGAGGGGAGGGTAGCAATCAGCCCCAGCATTTT
>NA|TRBV5-4|TRBJ2-5|15|TRBD1
CASSLTTGRQETQYF
TGTGCCAGCAGCCTTACGACAGGGAGACAAGAGACCCAGTACTTC
>NA|TRBV3-1/TRBV3-2|TRBJ2-3|13|NA
CASSQEETDTQYF
TGTGCCAGCAGCCAAGAAGAGACAGATACGCAGTATTTT
>NA|TRBV20-1|TRBJ2-3|15|TRBD2
CSASTTGGPTDTQYF
TGCAGTGCTAGTACGACGGGGGGGCCCACAGATACGCAGTATTTT
>NA|TRBV6-5|TRBJ2-3|11|TRBD2
CASRGADTQYF
TGTGCCAGCCGGGGGGCAGATACGCAGTATTTT
>NA|TRBV5-4|TRBJ2-3|14|NA
CASSLGRATDTQYF
TGTGCCAGCAGCTTGGGGCGAGCGACAGATACGCAGTATTTT
>NA|TRBV12-3/TRBV12-4|TRBJ1-4|13|NA
CASRRASGEKLFF
TGTGCCAGCAGGAGGGCCAGTGGTGAAAAACTGTTTTTT
>NA|TRBV5-4|TRBJ1-5|13|NA
CASSPDRDQPQHF
TGTGCCAGCAGCCCGGACAGAGATCAGCCCCAGCATTTT
>NA|TRBV9|TRBJ2-5|17|NA
CASSVGAAGDNQETQYF
TGTGCCAGCAGCGTAGGGGCCGCAGGGGATAATCAAGAGACCCAGTACTTC
>NA|TRBV29-1|TRBJ2-1|14|TRBD2
CSVQRGDPYNEQFF
TGCAGCGTTCAGCGGGGGGATCCCTACAATGAGCAGTTCTTC
>NA|TRBV5-1|TRBJ1-1|16|TRBD1
CASSSGGRGLNTEAFF
TGCGCCAGCAGCTCAGGGGGAAGGGGTTTGAACACTGAAGCTTTCTTT
>few|TRBV3-1/TRBV3-2|TRBJ1-1|14|NA
CASSPIDSNTEAFF
TGTGCCAGCAGCCCGATCGACAGTAACACTGAAGCTTTCTTT
>NA|TRBV4-2|TRBJ1-2|15|TRBD1
CASSQGDRDYYGYTF
TGTGCCAGCAGCCAAGGGGACAGGGATTACTATGGCTACACCTTC
>NA|TRBV14|TRBJ1-6|14|NA
CASSPGTYNSPLHF
TGTGCCAGCAGCCCGGGGACATATAATTCACCCCTCCACTTT
>NA|TRBV5-1|TRBJ2-1|15|TRBD1
CASSVRDRGRNEQFF
TGCGCCAGCAGCGTTCGGGACAGGGGGAGGAATGAGCAGTTCTTC
>NA|TRBV10-3|TRBJ1-2|15|TRBD1
CAISESHMTGGGYTF
TGTGCCATCAGTGAGTCCCATATGACAGGGGGTGGCTACACCTTC
>NA|TRBV24-1|TRBJ1-1|15|TRBD1
CATQTTTGDRTEAFF
TGTGCCACCCAAACTACCACAGGGGATCGAACTGAAGCTTTCTTT
>NA|TRBV3-1/TRBV3-2|TRBJ2-4|18|NA
CASRTDYARIRAKNIQYF
TGTGCCAGCAGGACGGACTATGCCCGTATCAGGGCCAAAAACATTCAGTACTTC
>NA|TRBV29-1|TRBJ2-5|16|TRBD2
CSVEGGLGDFMKTQYF
TGCAGCGTTGAAGGTGGACTAGGAGACTTTATGAAGACCCAGTACTTC
>NA|TRBV28|TRBJ1-5|15|TRBD1
CASKDRLYSNQPQHF
TGTGCCAGCAAGGACAGGCTCTATAGCAATCAGCCCCAGCATTTT
>NA|TRBV4-3|TRBJ1-2|13|NA
CASSQESSYGYTF
TGCGCCAGCAGCCAAGAGTCCAGCTATGGCTACACCTTC
>NA|TRBV6-5|TRBJ1-2|13|NA
CASSAGPPYGYTF
TGTGCCAGCAGCGCGGGGCCCCCCTATGGCTACACCTTC
>NA|TRBV10-3|TRBJ1-5|15|NA
CATAGGGDSNQPQHF
TGTGCCACCGCCGGGGGTGGAGATAGCAATCAGCCCCAGCATTTT
>NA|TRBV2|TRBJ1-6|11|NA
CASSGGSPLHF
TGTGCCAGCAGTGGGGGCTCACCCCTCCACTTT
>once|TRBV7-9|TRBJ2-7|15|TRBD1
CASSPWDRGSYEQYF
TGTGCCAGCAGCCCATGGGACAGGGGCTCCTACGAGCAGTACTTC
>once|TRBV5-6|TRBJ1-1|15|TRBD1
CASSLQGNMNTEAFF
TGTGCCAGCAGCTTACAGGGGAACATGAACACTGAAGCTTTCTTT